This T cell receptor beta chain derives from a study of blood T cell repertoires in COVID-19 (dated by TCRdb to 2018 to 2021). As for the study more broadly: Samples from collaborators originated in the United States, Italy and Spain and spanned both the acute and convalescent phases of COVID-19. The material from the prospective study consisted of cDNA or gDNA derived from T cells, B-cell-depleted T cells, or PBMCs. Subjects who had been exposed to COVID-19, were actively infected with it, or had recovered from it provided the deeply sampled blood TCRbeta repertoires that made up the dataset. A freely available public database, intended as a resource for researchers studying the immune response to SARS-CoV-2, is where the repertoires were released. The samples were drawn from the first 160 participants of the ongoing ImmuneRACE study and from more than 1,000 subjects provided by 6 global collaborators. Nearly every sample came with metadata listing a de-identified subject ID, COVID-19 status, age in years and sex. Where available, HLA class I and class II types were obtained from metadata supplied by the sample provider rather than from assay-based typing.

V trim: 4 bases; J trim: 7 bases; unmatched bases: 6. The CDR3 runs 15 amino acids, cysteine and phenylalanine included. CDR3 DNA only is kept here, 45 bases in frame from base 1. Sequences MNHEY (CDR1) and SVGAGI (CDR2) are obtained from the germline V gene. At one collaborating source in Seattle, patients were enrolled during active infection and were followed longitudinally through the course of disease. The collaborating institutions used their own protocols to collect whole blood in K2EDTA tubes. Collaborator samples were shipped for TCRbeta analysis as frozen whole blood, isolated PBMCs, or DNA extracted from either sample type. Beyond this particular receptor, the publication reports: The quantity of clinical and demographic metadata differed by source and by participant and was supplied without curation.

Regarding this clone: There is no known antigen for this receptor. Per-base qualities were not stored, and no clone one base away is much larger.

TCRbeta CDR3 regions were amplified from genomic DNA using the immunoSEQ Assay, a bias-controlled multiplex PCR. The study's processing was this. The number of nucleated cells in each sample was estimated by amplification of reference gene primers within the assay. Sequence reads were collapsed and filtered to measure the absolute abundance of every unique TCRbeta CDR3 rearrangement. For each sample, productive Simpson clonality was calculated by taking the square root of Simpson's diversity index across productive rearrangements. TCRdb limited this immuneACCESS table to in-frame rearrangements with V and J called. A share of clones is missing; checked studies link under half to unresolved V genes, and the rest is unexplained. The V and J calls and the clone size are those of that table, but D and trimming were determined from the DNA. Across this sample there are hundreds of thousands of clones, with 85% to 90% seen only once. The ten largest clones add up to over 8.5% of the sample.

The sequenced sample consisted of peripheral blood. Here the chain combines TRBV6-5 and TRBJ1-6; 8 central nucleotides agree with TRBD1. This clonotype originated in a woman aged 25 to 39 with COVID-19, enrolled during active disease. Here the CDR3 is given as CASSFDRGDNSPLHF. Here is the DNA: TGTGCCAGCAGTTTCGACAGGGGAGACAATTCACCCCTCCACTTT.